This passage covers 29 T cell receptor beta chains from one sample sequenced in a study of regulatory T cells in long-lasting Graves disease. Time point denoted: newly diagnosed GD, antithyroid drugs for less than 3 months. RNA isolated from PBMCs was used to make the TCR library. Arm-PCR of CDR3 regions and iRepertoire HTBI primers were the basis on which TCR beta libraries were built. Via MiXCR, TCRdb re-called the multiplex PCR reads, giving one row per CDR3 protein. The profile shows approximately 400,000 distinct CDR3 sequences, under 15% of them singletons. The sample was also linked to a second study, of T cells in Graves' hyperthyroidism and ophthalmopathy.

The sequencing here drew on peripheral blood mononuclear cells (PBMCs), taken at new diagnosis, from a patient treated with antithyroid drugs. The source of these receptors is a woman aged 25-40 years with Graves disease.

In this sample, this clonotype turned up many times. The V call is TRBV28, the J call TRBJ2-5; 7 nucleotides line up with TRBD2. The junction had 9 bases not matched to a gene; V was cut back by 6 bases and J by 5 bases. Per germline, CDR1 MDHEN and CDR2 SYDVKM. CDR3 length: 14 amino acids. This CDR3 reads CASRPSGNRETQYF. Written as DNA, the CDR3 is TGTGCCAGCAGACCAAGCGGGAATCGGGAGACCCAGTACTTC. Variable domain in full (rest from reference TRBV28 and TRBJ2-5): DVKVTQSSRYLVKRTGEKVFLECVQDMDHENMFWYRQDPGLGLRLIYFSYDVKMKEKGDIPEGYSVSREKKERFSLILESASTNQTSMYLCASRPSGNRETQYFGPGTRLLVL.

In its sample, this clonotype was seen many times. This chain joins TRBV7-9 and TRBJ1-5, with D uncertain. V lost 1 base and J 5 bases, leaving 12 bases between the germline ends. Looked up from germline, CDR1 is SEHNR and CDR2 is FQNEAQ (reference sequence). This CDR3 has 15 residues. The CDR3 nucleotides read TGTGCCAGCAGCTTAGGCGGACGAACCGATCAGCCCCAGCATTTT. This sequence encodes CASSLGGRTDQPQHF.

CDR3 sequence reads: CATQSAETYNEQFF. In DNA form, the CDR3 reads TGTGCCACGCAATCGGCGGAAACCTACAATGAGCAGTTCTTC. The chain combines TRBV24-1 with TRBJ2-1; D remains ambiguous. Trimming shortened V by 10 bases and J by 2 bases, and 14 bases separated the two germline ends. This CDR3 has 14 residues. Germline V gives CDR1 KGHDR, CDR2 SFDVKD.

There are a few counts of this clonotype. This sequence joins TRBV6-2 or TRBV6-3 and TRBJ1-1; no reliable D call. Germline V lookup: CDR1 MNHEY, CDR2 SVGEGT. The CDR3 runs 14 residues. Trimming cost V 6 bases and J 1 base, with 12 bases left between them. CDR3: CASSRGRKNTEAFF. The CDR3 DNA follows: TGTGCCAGCAGCAGAGGACGGAAGAACACTGAAGCTTTCTTT.

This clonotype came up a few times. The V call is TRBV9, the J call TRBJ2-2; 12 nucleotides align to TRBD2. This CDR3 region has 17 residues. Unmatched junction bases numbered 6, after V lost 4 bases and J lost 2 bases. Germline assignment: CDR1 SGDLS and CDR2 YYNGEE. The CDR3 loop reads CASSPQTSGGNTGELFF. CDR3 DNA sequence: TGTGCCAGCAGCCCCCAGACTAGCGGGGGTAACACCGGGGAGCTGTTTTTT.

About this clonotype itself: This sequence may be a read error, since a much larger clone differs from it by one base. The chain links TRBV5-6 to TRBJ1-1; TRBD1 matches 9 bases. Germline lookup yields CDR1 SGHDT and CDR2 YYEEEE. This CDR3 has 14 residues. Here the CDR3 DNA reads TGTGCCAGCAGCTCGACGGGACAGGGCTATGAAGCTCTCTTT. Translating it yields CASSSTGQGYEALF.

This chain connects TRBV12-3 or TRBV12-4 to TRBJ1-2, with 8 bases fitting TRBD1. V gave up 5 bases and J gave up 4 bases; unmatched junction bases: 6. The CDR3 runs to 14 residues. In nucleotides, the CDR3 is TGTGCCAGCAGTCCAGGGGGCGCGGTCTATGGCTACACCTTC. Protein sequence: CASSPGGAVYGYTF.

The CDR3 loop is CASSFRDRASEQYF. For the CDR3, the DNA is TGTGCCAGCAGCTTCCGGGACAGGGCAAGCGAGCAGTACTTC. The chain carries TRBV7-2 and TRBJ2-7; TRBD1 matches 9 bases. This CDR3 contains 14 residues. J was trimmed by 6 bases and V by 3 bases; bases with no gene match: 6. In germline, CDR1 is SGHTA, CDR2 FQGNSA. Based on the CDR3 plus reference TRBV7-2 and TRBJ2-7, the full variable domain is GAGVSQSPSNKVTEKGKDVELRCDPISGHTALYWYRQSLGQGLEFLIYFQGNSAPDKSGLPSDRFSAERTGGSVSTLTIQRTQQEDSAVYLCASSFRDRASEQYFGPGTRLTVT.

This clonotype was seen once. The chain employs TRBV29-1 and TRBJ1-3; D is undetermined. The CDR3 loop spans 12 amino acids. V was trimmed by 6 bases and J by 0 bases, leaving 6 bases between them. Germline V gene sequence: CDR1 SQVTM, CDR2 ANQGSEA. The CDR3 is CSVSVSGNTIYF. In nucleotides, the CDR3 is TGCAGCGTCAGTGTCTCTGGAAACACCATATATTTT.

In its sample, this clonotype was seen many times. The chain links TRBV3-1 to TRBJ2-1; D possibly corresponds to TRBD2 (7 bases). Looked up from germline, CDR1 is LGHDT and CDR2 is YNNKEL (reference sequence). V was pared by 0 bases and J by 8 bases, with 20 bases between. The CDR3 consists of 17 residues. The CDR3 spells CASSQESSVGGAHEQFF. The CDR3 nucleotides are TGTGCCAGCAGCCAAGAGTCGTCAGTTGGGGGGGCGCATGAGCAGTTCTTC.

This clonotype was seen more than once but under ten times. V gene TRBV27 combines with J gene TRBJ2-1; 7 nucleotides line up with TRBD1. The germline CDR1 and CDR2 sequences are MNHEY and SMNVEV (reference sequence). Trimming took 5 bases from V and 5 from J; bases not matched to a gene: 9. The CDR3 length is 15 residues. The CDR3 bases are TGTGCCAGCAGTCCCCGGACAGGCTACAACAATGAGCAGTTCTTC. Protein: CASSPRTGYNNEQFF.

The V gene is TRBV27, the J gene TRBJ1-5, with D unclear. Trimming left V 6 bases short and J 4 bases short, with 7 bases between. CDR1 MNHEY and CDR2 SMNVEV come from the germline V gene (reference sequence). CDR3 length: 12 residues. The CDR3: CASSTENQPQHF. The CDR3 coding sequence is TGTGCCAGCAGCACGGAAAATCAGCCCCAGCATTTT.

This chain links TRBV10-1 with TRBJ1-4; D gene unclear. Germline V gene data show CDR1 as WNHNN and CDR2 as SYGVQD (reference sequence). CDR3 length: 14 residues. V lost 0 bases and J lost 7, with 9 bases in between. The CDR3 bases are TGCGCCAGCAGTGAGTCCCGGAGGCGTGAAAAACTGTTTTTT. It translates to CASSESRRREKLFF.

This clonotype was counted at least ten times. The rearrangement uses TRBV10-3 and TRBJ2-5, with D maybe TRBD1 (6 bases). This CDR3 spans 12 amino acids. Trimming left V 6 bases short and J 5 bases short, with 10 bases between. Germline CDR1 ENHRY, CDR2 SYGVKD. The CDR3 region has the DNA TGTGCCATCAGGGAGGACAGTGAGACCCAGTACTTC. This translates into CAIREDSETQYF.

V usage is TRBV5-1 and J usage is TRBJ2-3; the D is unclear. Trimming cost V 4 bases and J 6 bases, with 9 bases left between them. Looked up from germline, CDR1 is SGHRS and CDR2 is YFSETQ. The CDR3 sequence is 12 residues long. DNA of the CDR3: TGCGCCAGCAGCCTGAATTGGGATACGCAGTATTTT. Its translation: CASSLNWDTQYF.

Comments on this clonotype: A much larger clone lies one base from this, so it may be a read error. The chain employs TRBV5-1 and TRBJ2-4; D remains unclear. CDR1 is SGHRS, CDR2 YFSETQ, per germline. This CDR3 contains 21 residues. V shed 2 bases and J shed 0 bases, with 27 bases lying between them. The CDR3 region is CASSLPPLGHPSALAKNIQYF. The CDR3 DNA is TGCGCCAGCAGCTTACCCCCCCTCGGGCACCCGTCCGCTTTAGCCAAAAACATTCAGTACTTC.

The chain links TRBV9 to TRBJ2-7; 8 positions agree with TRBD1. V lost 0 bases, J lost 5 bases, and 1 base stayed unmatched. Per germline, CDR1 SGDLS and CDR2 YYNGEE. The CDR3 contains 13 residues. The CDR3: CASSVAGGDEQYF. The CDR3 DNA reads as TGTGCCAGCAGCGTAGCAGGGGGCGACGAGCAGTACTTC.

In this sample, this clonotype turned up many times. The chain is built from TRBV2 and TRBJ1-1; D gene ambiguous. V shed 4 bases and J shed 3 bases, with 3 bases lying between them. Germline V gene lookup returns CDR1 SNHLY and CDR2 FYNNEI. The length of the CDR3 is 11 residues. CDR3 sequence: CASSVDTEAFF. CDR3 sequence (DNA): TGTGCCAGCAGTGTCGACACTGAAGCTTTCTTT. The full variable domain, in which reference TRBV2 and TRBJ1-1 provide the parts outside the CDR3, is EPEVTQTPSHQVTQMGQEVILRCVPISNHLYFYWYRQILGQKVEFLVSFYNNEISEKSEIFDDQFSVERPDGSNFTLKIRSTKLEDSAMYFCASSVDTEAFFGQGTRLTVV.

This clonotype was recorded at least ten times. CDR3 protein: CATSATGTGIHEQYF. The CDR3 DNA sequence: TGTGCCACCAGTGCGACCGGGACAGGGATCCACGAGCAGTACTTC. The chain joins TRBV24-1 to TRBJ2-7; 9 bases align to TRBD1. Germline V gene data show CDR1 as KGHDR and CDR2 as SFDVKD. The CDR3 has 15 amino acids. V gave up 5 bases and J gave up 5 bases; unmatched junction bases: 9.

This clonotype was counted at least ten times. The chain's CDR3 is CASSSGGSTYEQYF. CDR3 nucleotide sequence: TGTGCCAGCAGCTCAGGGGGCAGCACCTACGAGCAGTACTTC. The V gene is TRBV13, the J gene TRBJ2-7; TRBD1 agrees at 8 bases. CDR1 and CDR2 (germline): PRHDT, FYEKMQ (reference sequence). V was clipped by 4 bases and J by 2 bases; unmatched bases: 4. The CDR3 covers 14 residues.

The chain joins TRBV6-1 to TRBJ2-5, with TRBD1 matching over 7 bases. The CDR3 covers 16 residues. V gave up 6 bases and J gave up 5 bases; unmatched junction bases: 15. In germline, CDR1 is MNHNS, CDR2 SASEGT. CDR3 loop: CASRDHFYRGRETQYF. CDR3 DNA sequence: TGTGCCAGCAGGGACCACTTTTATAGGGGGCGGGAGACCCAGTACTTC.

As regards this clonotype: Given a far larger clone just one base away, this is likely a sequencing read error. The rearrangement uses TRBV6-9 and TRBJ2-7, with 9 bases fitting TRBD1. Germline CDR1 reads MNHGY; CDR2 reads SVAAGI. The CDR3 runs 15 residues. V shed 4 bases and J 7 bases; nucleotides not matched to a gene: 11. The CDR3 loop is CASSSTGGSYNEQYF. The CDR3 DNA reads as TGTGCCAGCAGTTCTACAGGGGGCTCCTACAATGAGCAGTACTTC.

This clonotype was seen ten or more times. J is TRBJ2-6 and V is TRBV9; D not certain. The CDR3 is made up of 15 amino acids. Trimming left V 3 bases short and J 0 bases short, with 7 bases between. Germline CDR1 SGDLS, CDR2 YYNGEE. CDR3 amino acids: CASSAPSSGANVLTF. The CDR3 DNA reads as TGTGCCAGCAGCGCCCCGAGCTCTGGGGCCAACGTCCTGACTTTC.

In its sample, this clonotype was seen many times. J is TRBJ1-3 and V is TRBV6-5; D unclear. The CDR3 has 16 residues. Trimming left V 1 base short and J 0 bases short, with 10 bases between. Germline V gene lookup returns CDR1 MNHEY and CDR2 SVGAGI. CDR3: CASSYWPPSSGNTIYF. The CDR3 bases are TGTGCCAGCAGTTACTGGCCACCGAGCTCTGGAAACACCATATATTTT.

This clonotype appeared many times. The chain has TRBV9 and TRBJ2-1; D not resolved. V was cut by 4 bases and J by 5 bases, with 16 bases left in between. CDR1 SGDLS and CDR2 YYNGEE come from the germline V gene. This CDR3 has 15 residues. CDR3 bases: TGTGCCAGCAGCCTCGCAGTGGACCCCGACAATGAGCAGTTCTTC. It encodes CASSLAVDPDNEQFF. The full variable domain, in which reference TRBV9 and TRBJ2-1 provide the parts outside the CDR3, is DSGVTQTPKHLITATGQRVTLRCSPRSGDLSVYWYQQSLDQGLQFLIQYYNGEERAKGNILERFSAQQFPDLHSELNLSSLELGDSALYFCASSLAVDPDNEQFFGPGTRLTVL.

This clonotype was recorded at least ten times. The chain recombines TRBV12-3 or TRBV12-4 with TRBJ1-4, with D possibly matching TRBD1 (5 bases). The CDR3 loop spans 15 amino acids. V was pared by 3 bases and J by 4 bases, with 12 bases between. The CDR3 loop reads CASSFNSGRNEKLFF. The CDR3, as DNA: TGTGCCAGCAGTTTCAATTCGGGACGTAATGAAAAACTGTTTTTT.

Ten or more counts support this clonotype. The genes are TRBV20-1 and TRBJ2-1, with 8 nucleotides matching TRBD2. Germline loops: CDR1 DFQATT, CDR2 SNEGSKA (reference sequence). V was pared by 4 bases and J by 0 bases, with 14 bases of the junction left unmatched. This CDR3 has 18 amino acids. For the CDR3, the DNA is TGCAGTGCTACGACTAGCGCTCAAGGTCGGAGCTCCTACAATGAGCAGTTCTTC. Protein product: CSATTSAQGRSSYNEQFF.

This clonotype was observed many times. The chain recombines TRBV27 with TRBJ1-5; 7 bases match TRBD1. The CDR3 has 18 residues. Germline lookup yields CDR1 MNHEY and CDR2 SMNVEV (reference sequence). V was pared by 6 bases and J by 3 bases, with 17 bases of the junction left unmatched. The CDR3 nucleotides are TGTGCCAGCAGCCCCACAGGGGTCCTACCCGTACTCAATCAGCCCCAGCATTTT. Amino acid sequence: CASSPTGVLPVLNQPQHF.

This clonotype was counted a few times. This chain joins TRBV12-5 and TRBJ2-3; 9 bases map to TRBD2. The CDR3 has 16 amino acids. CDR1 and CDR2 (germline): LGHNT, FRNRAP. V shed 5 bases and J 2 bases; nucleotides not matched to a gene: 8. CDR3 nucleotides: TGTGCTAGTGGTACCCCACTAGCGGGCCCCACAGATACGCAGTATTTT. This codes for CASGTPLAGPTDTQYF.